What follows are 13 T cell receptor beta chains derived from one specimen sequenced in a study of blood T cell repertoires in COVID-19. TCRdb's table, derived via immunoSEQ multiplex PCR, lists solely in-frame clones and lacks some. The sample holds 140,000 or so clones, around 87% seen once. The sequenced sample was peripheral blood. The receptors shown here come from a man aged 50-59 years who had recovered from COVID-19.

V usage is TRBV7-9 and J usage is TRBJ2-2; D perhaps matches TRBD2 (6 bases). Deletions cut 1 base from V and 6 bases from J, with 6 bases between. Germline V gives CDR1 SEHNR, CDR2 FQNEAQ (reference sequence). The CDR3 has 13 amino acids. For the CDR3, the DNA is TGTGCCAGCAGCTTAGGCGGGGCCGGGGAGCTGTTTTTT. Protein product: CASSLGGAGELFF.

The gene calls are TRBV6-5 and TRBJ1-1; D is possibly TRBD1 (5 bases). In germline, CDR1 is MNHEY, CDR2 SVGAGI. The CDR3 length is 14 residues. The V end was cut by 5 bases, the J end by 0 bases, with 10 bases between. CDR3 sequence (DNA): TGTGCCAGCAGTCCCCAGGGCATGAACACTGAAGCTTTCTTT. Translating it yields CASSPQGMNTEAFF.

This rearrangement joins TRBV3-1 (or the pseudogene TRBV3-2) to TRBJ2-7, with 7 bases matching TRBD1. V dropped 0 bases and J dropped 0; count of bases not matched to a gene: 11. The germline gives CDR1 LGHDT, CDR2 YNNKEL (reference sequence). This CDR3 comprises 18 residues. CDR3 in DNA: TGTGCCAGCAGCCAAGATAGTCACAGGGGCCCTAGCTCCTACGAGCAGTACTTC. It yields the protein CASSQDSHRGPSSYEQYF.

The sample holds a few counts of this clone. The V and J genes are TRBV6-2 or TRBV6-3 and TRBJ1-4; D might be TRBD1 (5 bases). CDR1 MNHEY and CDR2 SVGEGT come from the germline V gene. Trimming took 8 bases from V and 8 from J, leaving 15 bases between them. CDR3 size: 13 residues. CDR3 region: CASGRGTTEKLFF. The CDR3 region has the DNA TGTGCCAGCGGCCGCGGGACGACGGAAAAACTGTTTTTT.

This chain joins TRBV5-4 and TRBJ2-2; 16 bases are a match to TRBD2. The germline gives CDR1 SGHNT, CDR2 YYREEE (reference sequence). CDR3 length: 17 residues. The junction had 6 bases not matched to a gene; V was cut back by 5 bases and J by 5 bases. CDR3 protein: CASRPGLAGGQTGELFF. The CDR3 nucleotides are TGTGCCAGCAGGCCGGGACTAGCGGGGGGGCAAACCGGGGAGCTGTTTTTT.

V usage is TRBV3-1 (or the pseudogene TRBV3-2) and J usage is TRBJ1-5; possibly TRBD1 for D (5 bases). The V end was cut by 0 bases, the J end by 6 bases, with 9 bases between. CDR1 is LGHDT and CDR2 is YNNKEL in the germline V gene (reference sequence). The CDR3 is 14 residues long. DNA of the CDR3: TGTGCCAGCAGCCAAGATACGACAGTTCAGCCCCAGCATTTT. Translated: CASSQDTTVQPQHF.

The CDR3 loop reads CASSPDREYGNTIYF. The CDR3 DNA follows: TGTGCCAGCAGTCCAGACAGGGAGTATGGAAACACCATATATTTT. The chain combines TRBV6-5 with TRBJ1-3; 7 positions agree with TRBD1. Germline V CDR1 and CDR2: MNHEY, SVGAGI. Losses at the gene ends were 5 bases for V and 3 bases for J; bases not matched to a gene: 7. CDR3 length: 15 residues.

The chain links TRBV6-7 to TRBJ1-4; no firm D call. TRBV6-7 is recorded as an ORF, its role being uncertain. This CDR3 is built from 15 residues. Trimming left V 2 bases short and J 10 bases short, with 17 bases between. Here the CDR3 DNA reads TGTGCCAGCAGTTACCGAGATGGCAGACTGGTAAAACTGTTTTTT. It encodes CASSYRDGRLVKLFF.

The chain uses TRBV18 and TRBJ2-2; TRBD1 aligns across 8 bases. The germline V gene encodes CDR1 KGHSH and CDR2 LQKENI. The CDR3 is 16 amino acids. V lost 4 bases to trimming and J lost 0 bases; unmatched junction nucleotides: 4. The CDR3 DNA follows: TGTGCCAGCTCACAAGGACAGGGCGCGAACACCGGGGAGCTGTTTTTT. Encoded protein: CASSQGQGANTGELFF.

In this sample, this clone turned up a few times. The CDR3 loop reads CASSEPQSGNTIYF. The DNA for the CDR3 is TGTGCCAGCAGTGAACCTCAGTCTGGAAACACCATATATTTT. The gene calls are TRBV25-1 and TRBJ1-3; D remains unclear. CDR3 length equals 14 residues. V lost 2 bases and J 1 base, leaving 6 bases between the germline ends. Looked up from germline, CDR1 is MGHDK and CDR2 is SYGVNS.

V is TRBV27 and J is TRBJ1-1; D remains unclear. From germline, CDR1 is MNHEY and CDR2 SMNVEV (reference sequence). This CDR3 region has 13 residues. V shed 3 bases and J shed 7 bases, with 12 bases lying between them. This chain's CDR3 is CASSFNGGIEAFF. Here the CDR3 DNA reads TGTGCCAGCAGTTTTAATGGAGGAATTGAAGCTTTCTTT.

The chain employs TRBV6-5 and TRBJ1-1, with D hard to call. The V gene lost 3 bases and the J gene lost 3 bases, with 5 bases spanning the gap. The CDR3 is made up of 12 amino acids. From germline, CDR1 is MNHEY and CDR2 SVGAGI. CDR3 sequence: CASSYQYTEAFF. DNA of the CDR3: TGTGCCAGCAGTTATCAGTACACTGAAGCTTTCTTT.

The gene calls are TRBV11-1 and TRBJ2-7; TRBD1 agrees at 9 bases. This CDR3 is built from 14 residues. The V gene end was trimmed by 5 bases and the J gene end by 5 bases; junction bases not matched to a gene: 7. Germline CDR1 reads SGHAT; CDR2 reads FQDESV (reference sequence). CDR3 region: CASSPRDRDHEQYF. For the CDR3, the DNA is TGTGCCAGCAGCCCCCGGGACAGGGACCACGAGCAGTACTTC.